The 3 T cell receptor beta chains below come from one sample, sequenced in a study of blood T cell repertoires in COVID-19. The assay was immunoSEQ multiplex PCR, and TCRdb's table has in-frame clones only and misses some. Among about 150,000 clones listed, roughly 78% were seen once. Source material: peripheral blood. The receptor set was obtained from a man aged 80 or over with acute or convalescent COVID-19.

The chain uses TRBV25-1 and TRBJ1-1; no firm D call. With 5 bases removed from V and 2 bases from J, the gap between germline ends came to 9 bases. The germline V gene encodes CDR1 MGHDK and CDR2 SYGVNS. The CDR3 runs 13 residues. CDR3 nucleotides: TGTGCCAGCAGTTACAGTGCCAACACTGAAGCTTTCTTT. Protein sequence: CASSYSANTEAFF.

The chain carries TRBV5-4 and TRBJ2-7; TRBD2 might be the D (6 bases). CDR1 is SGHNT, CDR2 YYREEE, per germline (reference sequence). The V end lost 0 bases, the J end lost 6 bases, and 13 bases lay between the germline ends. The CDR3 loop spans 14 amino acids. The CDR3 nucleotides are TGTGCCAGCAGCTTGGCCCGGGGAGGTAGCGAGCAGTACTTC. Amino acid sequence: CASSLARGGSEQYF.

CDR3 amino acids: CASSLLGISTDTQYF. CDR3 sequence (DNA): TGCGCCAGCAGCTTGCTAGGCATAAGCACAGATACGCAGTATTTT. The chain recombines TRBV5-1 with TRBJ2-3, with unresolved D. Germline V gives CDR1 SGHRS, CDR2 YFSETQ. V shed 1 base and J shed 0 bases, with 9 bases lying between them. This CDR3 region has 15 residues.